The 4 T cell receptor beta chains reported below all come from one sample, sequenced in a study of T cells in Graves' hyperthyroidism and ophthalmopathy. RNA transcripts yielded amplified TCR beta CDR3 regions. A set of HTBI primers served as the primers for a first-round RT-PCR of the TCR CDR3. One entry per CDR3 protein results from TCRdb running MiXCR on the multiplex PCR reads. The data hold hundreds of thousands of distinct CDR3 sequences, with about 45% observed a single time. Sequenced material: peripheral blood or thyroid tissue (not recorded which). Receptors originate from an adult man with Graves' disease, either hyperthyroidism or ophthalmopathy (not recorded which).

The genes are TRBV7-6 and TRBJ1-1; D ambiguous. CDR1 and CDR2 from the germline V gene are SGHVS and FNYEAQ. Deletions cut 6 bases from V and 5 bases from J, with 13 bases between. This CDR3 is 13 amino acids long. DNA of the CDR3: TGTGCCAGCAGTTTATCGAGGACTACTGAAGCTTTCTTT. Amino acid sequence: CASSLSRTTEAFF.

This chain connects TRBV5-1 to TRBJ1-4; 7 bases agree with TRBD1. V was clipped by 1 base and J by 4 bases; unmatched bases: 4. The CDR3 has 15 amino acids. CDR1 and CDR2 from the germline V gene are SGHRS and YFSETQ. The CDR3 DNA reads TGCGCCAGCAGCTTGAGGGGGCCTGATAATGAAAAACTGTTTTTT. Residues: CASSLRGPDNEKLFF. Full variable domain (missing parts from reference TRBV5-1 and TRBJ1-4): KAGVTQTPRYLIKTRGQQVTLSCSPISGHRSVSWYQQTPGQGLQFLFEYFSETQRNKGNFPGRFSGRQFSNSRSEMNVSTLELGDSALYLCASSLRGPDNEKLFFGSGTQLSVL.

The chain uses TRBV7-6 and TRBJ2-5; perhaps TRBD2 as D (5 bases). CDR1 is SGHVS, CDR2 FNYEAQ, per germline. There are 15 residues in the CDR3. V lost 3 bases and J lost 5, with 16 bases in between. CDR3 protein: CASSLAGGISETQYF. As DNA, the CDR3 is TGTGCCAGCAGCTTGGCGGGCGGAATATCGGAGACCCAGTACTTC.

This clonotype was seen repeatedly, ten times or more. The V gene is TRBV2, the J gene TRBJ1-1; D remains unclear. Germline V gene lookup returns CDR1 SNHLY and CDR2 FYNNEI. Between the trimmed V and J ends, which lost 7 bases and 3 bases, there was a span of 6 bases. The CDR3 length is 11 residues. The chain's CDR3 is CASISYTEAFF. In nucleotides, the CDR3 is TGTGCCAGCATTTCTTACACTGAAGCTTTCTTT.